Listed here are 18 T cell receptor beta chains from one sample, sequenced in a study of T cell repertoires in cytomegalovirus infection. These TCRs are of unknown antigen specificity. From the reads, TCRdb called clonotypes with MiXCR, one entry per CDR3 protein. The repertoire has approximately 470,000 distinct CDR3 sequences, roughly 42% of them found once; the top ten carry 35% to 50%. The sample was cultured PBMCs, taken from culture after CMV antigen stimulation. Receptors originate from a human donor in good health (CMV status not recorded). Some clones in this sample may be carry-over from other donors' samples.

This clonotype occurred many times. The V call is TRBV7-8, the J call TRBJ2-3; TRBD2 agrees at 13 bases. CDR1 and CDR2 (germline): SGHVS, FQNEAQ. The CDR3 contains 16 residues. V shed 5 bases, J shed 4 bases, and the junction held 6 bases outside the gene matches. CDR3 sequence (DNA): TGTGCCAGCAGCACCTGGACTAGCGGGGGCTCAGATACGCAGTATTTT. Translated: CASSTWTSGGSDTQYF.

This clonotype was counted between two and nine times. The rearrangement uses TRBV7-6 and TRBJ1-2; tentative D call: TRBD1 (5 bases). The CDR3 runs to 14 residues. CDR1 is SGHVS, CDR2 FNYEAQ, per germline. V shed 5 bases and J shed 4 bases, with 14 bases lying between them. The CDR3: CASSPNAGAYGYTF. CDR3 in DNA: TGTGCCAGCAGCCCCAACGCCGGGGCCTATGGCTACACCTTC.

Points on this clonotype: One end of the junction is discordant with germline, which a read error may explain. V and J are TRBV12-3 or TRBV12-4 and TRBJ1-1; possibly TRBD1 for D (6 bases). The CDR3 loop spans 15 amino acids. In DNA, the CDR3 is TGTGCCAGCAGTCCAGGGGACCTAGGGAACGCTGAAGCTTTCTTT. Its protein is CASSPGDLGNAEAFF.

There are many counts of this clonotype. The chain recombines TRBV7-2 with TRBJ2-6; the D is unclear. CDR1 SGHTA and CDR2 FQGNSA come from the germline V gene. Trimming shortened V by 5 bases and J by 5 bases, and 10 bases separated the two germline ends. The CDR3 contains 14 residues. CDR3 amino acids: CASSPFIRANVLTF. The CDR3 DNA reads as TGTGCCAGCAGCCCCTTTATAAGGGCCAACGTCCTGACTTTC.

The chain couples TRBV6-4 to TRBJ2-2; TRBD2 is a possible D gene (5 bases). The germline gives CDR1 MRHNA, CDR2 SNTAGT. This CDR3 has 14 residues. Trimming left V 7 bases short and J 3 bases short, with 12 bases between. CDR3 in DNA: TGTGCCAGCATGGCGAGGGCGGACACCGGGGAGCTGTTTTTT. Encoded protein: CASMARADTGELFF.

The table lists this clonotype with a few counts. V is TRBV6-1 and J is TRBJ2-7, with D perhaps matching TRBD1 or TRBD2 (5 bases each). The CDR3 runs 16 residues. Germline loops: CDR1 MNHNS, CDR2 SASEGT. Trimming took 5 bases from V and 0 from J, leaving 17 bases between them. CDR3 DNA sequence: TGTGCCAGCAGTACCCGGGACGGCAAAACCTCCTACGAGCAGTACTTC. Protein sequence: CASSTRDGKTSYEQYF.

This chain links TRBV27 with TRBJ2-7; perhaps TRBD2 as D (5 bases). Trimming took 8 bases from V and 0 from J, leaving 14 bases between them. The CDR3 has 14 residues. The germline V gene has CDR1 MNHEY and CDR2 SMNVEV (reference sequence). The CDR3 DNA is TGTGCCAGCCGTCGGTCGGGGTCCTCCTACGAGCAGTACTTC. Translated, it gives CASRRSGSSYEQYF.

Here the CDR3 reads CASSLVLSTPGGPPLHF. CDR3 nucleotides: TGTGCCAGCAGTTTGGTTCTCTCGACTCCCGGTGGGCCACCCCTCCACTTT. The chain carries TRBV12-3 or TRBV12-4 and TRBJ1-6; D is unclear. CDR3 length: 17 residues. With 3 bases removed from V and 11 bases from J, the gap between germline ends came to 23 bases.

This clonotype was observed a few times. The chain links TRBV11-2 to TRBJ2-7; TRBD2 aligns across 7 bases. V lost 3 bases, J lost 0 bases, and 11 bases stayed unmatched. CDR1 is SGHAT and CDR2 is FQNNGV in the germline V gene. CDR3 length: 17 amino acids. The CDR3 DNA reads TGTGCCAGCAGCTTTACTCAGGGAGCGGGAATCTCCTACGAGCAGTACTTC. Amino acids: CASSFTQGAGISYEQYF.

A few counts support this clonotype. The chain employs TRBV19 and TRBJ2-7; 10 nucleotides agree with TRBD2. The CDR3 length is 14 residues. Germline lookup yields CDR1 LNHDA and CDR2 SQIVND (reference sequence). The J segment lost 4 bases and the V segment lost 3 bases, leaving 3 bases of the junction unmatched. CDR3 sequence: CASSISSGSYEQYF. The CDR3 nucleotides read TGTGCCAGTAGTATTTCTAGCGGGAGTTACGAGCAGTACTTC.

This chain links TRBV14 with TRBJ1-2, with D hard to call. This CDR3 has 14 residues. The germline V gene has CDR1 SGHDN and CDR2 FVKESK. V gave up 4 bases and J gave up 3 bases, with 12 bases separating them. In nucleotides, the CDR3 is TGTGCCAGCAGCCGGCTGGCAGACGACTATGGCTACACCTTC. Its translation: CASSRLADDYGYTF.

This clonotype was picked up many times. Here the CDR3 DNA reads TGTGCCAGCAGTTCTAGCGGGAGCTCCTACGAGCAGTACTTC. Protein product: CASSSSGSSYEQYF. The chain is built from TRBV7-2 and TRBJ2-7; 10 nucleotides line up with TRBD2. The CDR3 contains 14 residues. V lost 6 bases and J lost 0; bases outside the gene matches: 2. Per germline, CDR1 SGHTA and CDR2 FQGNSA.

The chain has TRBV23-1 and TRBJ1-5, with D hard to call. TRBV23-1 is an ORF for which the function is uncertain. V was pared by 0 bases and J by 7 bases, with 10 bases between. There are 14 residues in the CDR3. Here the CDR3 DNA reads TGCGCCAGCAGTCAATCGAAACGTGACCAGCCCCAGCATTTT. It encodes CASSQSKRDQPQHF.

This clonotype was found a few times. The CDR3 loop is CASSGGIRGVWYGYTF. DNA of the CDR3: TGTGCCAGCAGTGGGGGGATCAGGGGCGTGTGGTATGGCTACACCTTC. The chain is built from TRBV7-2 and TRBJ1-2; tentative D call: TRBD1 (6 bases). V lost 6 bases and J lost 5, with 22 bases in between. This CDR3 region has 16 residues. Per germline, CDR1 SGHTA and CDR2 FQGNSA.

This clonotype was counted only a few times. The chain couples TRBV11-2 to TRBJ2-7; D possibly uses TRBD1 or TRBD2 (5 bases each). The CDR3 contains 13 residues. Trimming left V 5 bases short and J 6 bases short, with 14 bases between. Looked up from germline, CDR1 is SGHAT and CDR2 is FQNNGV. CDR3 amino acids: CASSPTGPGEQYF. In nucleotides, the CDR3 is TGTGCCAGCAGCCCAACGGGGCCGGGCGAGCAGTACTTC.

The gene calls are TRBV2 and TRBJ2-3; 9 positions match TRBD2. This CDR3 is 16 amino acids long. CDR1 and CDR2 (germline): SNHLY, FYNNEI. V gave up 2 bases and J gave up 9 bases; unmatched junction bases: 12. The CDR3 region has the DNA TGTGCCAGCAGTGAAAAAGCGGGGGGATTGTGGGGGACGCAGTATTTT. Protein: CASSEKAGGLWGTQYF.

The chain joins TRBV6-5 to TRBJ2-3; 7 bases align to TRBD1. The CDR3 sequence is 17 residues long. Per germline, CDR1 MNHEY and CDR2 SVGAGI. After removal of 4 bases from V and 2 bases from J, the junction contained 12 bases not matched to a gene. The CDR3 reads CASSLDPGQLSTDTQYF. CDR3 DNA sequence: TGTGCCAGCAGTTTGGATCCGGGACAGCTGTCCACAGATACGCAGTATTTT.

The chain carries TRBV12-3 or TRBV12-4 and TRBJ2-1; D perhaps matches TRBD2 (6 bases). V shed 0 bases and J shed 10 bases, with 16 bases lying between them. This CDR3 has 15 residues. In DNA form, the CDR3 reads TGTGCCAGCAGTTTAGCGGTTGGAGGGTGGGGAGAGCAGTTCTTC. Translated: CASSLAVGGWGEQFF.